This entry concerns a single TCR beta chain. This entry belongs to a study of beta chain features in type 1 diabetes. About the study: Patients looked much like healthy donors when it came to age, gender and cell yields.

The whole isolated RNA underwent reverse transcription, so sequencing captured expressed TCRB transcripts. TCRdb's table, derived via immunoSEQ multiplex PCR, lists solely in-frame clones and lacks some. Here the sample spans hundreds of thousands of clones, 15% to 20% being singletons. In germline, CDR1 is DFQATT, CDR2 SNEGSKA (reference sequence). The CDR3 is 10 amino acids. Trimming removed 6 bases from V and 7 bases from J, with 10 bases in between. The specimen was naive CD4+ T cells from blood. This clonotype was obtained from a woman between 18 and 30 years old in good health. The chain couples TRBV20-1 to TRBJ2-7; D uncertain. The CDR3 reads CSALRGEQYF. In DNA, the CDR3 is TGCAGTGCGCTGCGAGGTGAGCAGTACTTC.